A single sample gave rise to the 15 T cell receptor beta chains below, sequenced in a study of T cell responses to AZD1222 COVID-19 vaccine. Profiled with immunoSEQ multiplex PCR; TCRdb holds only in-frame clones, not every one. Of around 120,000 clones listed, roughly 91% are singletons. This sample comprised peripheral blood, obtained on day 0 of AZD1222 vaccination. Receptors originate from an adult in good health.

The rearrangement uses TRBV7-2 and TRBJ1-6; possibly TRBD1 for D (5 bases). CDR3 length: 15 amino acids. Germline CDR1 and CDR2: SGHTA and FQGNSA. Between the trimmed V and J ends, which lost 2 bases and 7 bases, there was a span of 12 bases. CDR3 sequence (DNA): TGTGCCAGCAGCTTAACCCCCTGGGGGAATTCACCCCTCCACTTT. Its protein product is CASSLTPWGNSPLHF.

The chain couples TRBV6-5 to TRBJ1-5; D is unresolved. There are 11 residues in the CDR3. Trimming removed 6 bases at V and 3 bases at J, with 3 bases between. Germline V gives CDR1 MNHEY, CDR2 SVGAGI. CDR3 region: CASSDNQPQHF. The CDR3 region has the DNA TGTGCCAGCAGCGACAATCAGCCCCAGCATTTT.

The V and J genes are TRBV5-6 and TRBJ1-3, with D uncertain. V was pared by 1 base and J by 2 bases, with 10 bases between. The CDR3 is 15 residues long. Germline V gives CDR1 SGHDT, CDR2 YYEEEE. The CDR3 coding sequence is TGTGCCAGCAGCTTGTTTGGTACACCTGGAAACACCATATATTTT. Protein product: CASSLFGTPGNTIYF.

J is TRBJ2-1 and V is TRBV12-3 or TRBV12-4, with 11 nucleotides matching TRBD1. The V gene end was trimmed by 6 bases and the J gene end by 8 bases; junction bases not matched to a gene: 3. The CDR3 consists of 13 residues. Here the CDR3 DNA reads TGTGCCAGCAGCCCGGACAGGGGGCATGAGCAGTTCTTC. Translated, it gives CASSPDRGHEQFF.

The CDR3 protein is CASSQTGTPYEQYF. The CDR3 DNA follows: TGTGCCAGCAGCCAAACCGGGACTCCCTACGAGCAGTACTTC. The V gene is TRBV5-8, the J gene TRBJ2-7; D is possibly TRBD2 (6 bases). The germline V and J ends were trimmed by 4 bases and 2 bases, with 13 bases remaining between them. The CDR3 runs 14 residues. From germline, CDR1 is SGHTS and CDR2 YDEGEE.

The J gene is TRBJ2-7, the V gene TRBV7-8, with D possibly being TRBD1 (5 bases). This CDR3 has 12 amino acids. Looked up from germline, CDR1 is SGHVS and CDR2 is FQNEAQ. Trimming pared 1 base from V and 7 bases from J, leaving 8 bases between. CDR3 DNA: TGTGCCAGCAGCTTAGGCAGGGTGGAGCAGTACTTC. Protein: CASSLGRVEQYF.

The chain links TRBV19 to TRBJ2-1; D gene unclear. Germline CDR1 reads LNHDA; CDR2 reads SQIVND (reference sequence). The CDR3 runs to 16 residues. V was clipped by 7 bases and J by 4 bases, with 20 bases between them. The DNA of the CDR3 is TGTGCCAGTACCAACCAGCCGAGGCAGATGTACAATGAGCAGTTCTTC. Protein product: CASTNQPRQMYNEQFF.

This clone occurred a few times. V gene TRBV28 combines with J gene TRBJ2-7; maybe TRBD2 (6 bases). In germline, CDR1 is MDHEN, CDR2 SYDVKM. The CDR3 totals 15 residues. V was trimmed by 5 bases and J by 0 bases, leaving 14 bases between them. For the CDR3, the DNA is TGTGCCAGCAGTGACCTGGGAGGTCTCTCCTACGAGCAGTACTTC. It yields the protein CASSDLGGLSYEQYF.

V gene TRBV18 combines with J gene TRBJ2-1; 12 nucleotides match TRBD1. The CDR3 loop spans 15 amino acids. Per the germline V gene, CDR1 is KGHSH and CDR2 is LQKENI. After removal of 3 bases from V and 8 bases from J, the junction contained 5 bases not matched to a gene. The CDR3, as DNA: TGTGCCAGCTCACCCGGGACAGGGGGCAGGTATGAGCAGTTCTTC. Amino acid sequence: CASSPGTGGRYEQFF.

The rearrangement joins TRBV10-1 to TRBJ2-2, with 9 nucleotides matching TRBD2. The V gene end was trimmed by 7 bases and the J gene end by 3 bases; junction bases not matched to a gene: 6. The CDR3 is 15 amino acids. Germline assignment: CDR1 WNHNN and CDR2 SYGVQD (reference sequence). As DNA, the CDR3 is TGCGCCAGCACCAATAGCGGGAGTGACACCGGGGAGCTGTTTTTT. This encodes CASTNSGSDTGELFF.

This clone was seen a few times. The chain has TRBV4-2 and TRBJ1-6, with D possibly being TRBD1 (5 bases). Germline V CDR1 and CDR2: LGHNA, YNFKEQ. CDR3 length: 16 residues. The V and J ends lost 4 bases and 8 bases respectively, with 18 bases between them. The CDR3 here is CASSRPGTAGDSPLHF. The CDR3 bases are TGTGCCAGCAGCCGACCAGGGACGGCTGGGGATTCACCCCTCCACTTT.

CDR3 protein: CASRLGTVEAFF. The CDR3 DNA reads as TGTGCCAGCAGACTGGGGACGGTTGAAGCTTTCTTT. The chain combines TRBV7-9 with TRBJ1-1; D perhaps matches TRBD1 (5 bases). The germline V and J ends were trimmed by 6 bases and 7 bases, with 12 bases remaining between them. The germline V gene encodes CDR1 SEHNR and CDR2 FQNEAQ (reference sequence). The CDR3 has 12 amino acids.

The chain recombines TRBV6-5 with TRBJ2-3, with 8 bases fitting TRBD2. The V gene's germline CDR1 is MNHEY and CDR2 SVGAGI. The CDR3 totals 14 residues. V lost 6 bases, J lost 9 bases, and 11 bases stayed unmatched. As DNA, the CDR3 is TGTGCCAGCAGCCTTATTAGCGGGGAGCACACGCAGTATTTT. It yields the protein CASSLISGEHTQYF.

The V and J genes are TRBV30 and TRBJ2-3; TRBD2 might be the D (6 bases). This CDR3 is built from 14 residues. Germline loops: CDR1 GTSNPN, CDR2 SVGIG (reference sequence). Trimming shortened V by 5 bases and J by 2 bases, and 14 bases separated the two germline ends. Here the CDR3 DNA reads TGTGCCTGGGCCACGGGCGGGAACACAGATACGCAGTATTTT. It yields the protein CAWATGGNTDTQYF. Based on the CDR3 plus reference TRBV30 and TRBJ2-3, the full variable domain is SQTIHQWPATLVQPVGSPLSLECTVEGTSNPNLYWYRQAAGRGLQLLFYSVGIGQISSEVPQNLSASRPQDRQFILSSKKLLLSDSGFYLCAWATGGNTDTQYFGPGTRLTVL.

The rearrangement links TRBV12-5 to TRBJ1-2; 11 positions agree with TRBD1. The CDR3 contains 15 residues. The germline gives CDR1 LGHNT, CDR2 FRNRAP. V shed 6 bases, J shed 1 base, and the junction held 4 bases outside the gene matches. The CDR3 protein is CASGRGQGDNYGYTF. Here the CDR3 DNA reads TGTGCTAGTGGAAGGGGACAGGGGGATAACTATGGCTACACCTTC.